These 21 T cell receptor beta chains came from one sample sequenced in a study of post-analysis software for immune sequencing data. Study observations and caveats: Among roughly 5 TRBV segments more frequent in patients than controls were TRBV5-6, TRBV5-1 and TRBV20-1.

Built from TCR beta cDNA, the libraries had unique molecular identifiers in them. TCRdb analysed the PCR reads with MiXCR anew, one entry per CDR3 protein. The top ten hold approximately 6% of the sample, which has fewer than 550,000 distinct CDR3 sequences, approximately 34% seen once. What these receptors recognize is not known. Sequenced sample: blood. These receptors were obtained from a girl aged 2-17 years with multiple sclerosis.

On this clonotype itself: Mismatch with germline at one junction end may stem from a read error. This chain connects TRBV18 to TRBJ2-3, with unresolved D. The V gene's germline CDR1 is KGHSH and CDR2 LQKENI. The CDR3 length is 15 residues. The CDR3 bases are TGTGCCAGCCCACCAAATGACGGATACACAGATACGCAGTATTTT. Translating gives CASPPNDGYTDTQYF.

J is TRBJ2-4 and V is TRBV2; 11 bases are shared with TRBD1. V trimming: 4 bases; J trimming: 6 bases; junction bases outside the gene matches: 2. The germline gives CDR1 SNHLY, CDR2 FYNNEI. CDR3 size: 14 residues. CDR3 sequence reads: CASSGDRGGNIQYF. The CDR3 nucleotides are TGTGCCAGCAGTGGGGACAGGGGGGGAAACATTCAGTACTTC.

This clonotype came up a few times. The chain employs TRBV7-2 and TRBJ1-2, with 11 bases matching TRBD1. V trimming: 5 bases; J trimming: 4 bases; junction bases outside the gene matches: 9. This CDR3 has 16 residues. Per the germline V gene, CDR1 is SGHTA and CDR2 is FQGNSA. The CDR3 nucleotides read TGTGCCAGCAGCCCAACCTTCGGGACAGGGGGCTATGGCTACACCTTC. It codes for CASSPTFGTGGYGYTF.

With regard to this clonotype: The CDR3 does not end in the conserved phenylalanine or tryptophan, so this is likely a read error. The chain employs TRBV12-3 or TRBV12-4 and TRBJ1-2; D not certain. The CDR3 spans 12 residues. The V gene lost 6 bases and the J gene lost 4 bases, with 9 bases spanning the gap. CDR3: CASSPSGYGYTV. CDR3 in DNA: TGTGCCAGCAGCCCCTCAGGCTATGGCTACACCGTC.

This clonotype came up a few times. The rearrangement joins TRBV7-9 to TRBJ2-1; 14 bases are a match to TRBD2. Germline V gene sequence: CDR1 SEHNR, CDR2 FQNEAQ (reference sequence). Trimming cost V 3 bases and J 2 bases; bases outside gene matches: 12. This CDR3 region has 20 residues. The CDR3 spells CASSFPTTSGGVLPYNEQFF. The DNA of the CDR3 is TGTGCCAGCAGCTTTCCGACGACTAGCGGGGGGGTCTTACCCTACAATGAGCAGTTCTTC.

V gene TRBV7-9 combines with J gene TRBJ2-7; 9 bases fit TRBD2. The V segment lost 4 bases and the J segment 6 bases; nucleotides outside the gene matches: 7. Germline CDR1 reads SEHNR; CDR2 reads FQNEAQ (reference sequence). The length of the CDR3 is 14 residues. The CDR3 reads CASSSQRGETEQYF. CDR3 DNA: TGTGCCAGCAGCTCACAGCGGGGGGAGACCGAGCAGTACTTC. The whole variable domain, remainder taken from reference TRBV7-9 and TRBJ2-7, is DTGVSQNPRHKITKRGQNVTFRCDPISEHNRLYWYRQTLGQGPEFLTYFQNEAQLEKSRLLSDRFSAERPKGSFSTLEIQRTEQGDSAMYLCASSSQRGETEQYFGPGTRLTVT.

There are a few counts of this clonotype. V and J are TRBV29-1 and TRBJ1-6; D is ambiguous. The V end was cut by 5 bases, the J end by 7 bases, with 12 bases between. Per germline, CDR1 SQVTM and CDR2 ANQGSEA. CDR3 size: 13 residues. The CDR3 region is CSVSRGINSPLHF. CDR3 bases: TGCAGCGTTAGCCGGGGAATAAATTCACCCCTCCACTTT.

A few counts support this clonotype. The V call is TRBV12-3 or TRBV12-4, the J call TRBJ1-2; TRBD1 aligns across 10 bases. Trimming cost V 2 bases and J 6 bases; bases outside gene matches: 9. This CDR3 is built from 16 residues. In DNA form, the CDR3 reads TGTGCCAGCAGTTTATCTGCCGCGACAGGGGGCGATGGCTACACCTTC. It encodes CASSLSAATGGDGYTF.

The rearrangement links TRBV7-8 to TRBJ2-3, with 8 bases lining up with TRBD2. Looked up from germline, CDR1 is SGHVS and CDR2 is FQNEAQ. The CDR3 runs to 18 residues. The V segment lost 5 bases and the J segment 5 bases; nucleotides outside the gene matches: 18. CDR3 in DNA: TGTGCCAGCAGCAAAACCAGACCCCTGGCGGGGGGTGAAGATACGCAGTATTTT. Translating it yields CASSKTRPLAGGEDTQYF. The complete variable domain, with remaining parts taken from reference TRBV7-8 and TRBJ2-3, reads GAGVSQSPRYKVAKRGQDVALRCDPISGHVSLFWYQQALGQGPEFLTYFQNEAQLDKSGLPSDRFFAERPEGSVSTLKIQRTQQEDSAVYLCASSKTRPLAGGEDTQYFGPGTRLTVL.

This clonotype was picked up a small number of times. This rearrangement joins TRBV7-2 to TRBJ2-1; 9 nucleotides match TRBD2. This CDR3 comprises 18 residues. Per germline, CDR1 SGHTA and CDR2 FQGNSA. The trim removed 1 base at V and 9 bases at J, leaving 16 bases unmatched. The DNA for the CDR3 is TGTGCCAGCAGCTTAGACAGTGAGGGCGGGGGGGCGAGTAGTGAGCAGTTCTTC. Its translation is CASSLDSEGGGASSEQFF.

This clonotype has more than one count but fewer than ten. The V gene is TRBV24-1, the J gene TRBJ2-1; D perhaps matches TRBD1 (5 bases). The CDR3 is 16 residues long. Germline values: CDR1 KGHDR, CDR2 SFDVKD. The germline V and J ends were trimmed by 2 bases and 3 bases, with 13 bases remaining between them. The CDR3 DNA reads TGTGCCACCAGTGATTCCACAGGATCTTTCTACAATGAGCAGTTCTTC. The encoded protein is CATSDSTGSFYNEQFF.

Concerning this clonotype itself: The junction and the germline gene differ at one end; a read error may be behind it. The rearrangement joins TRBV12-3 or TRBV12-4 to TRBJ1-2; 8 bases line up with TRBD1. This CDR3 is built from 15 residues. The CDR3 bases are TGTGCCAGCAGTCCTCACGGGACAGGACTCTATGGCTACACCTTT. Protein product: CASSPHGTGLYGYTF.

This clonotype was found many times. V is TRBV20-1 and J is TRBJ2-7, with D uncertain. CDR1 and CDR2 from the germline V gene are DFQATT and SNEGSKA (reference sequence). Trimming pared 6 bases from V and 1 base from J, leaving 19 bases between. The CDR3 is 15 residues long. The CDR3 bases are TGCAGTGCACTCCAACCCGCGGTCTCATCCTACGAGCAGTACTTC. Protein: CSALQPAVSSYEQYF.

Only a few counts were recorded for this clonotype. CDR3 nucleotides: TGTGCTAGTGGTTTGGAACGACCGGGACAGAAGAACAACTATGGCTACACCTTC. Translating gives CASGLERPGQKNNYGYTF. This chain connects TRBV12-5 to TRBJ1-2, with 7 bases identical to TRBD1. Germline-derived CDR1 and CDR2 are LGHNT and FRNRAP. The ends lost 1 base at V and 2 bases at J; junction bases unmatched: 13. The CDR3 has 18 amino acids.

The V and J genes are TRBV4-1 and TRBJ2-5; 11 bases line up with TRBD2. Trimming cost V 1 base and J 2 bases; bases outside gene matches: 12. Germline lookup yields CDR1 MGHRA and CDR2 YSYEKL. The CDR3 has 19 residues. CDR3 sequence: CASSQGELAGGLSQETQYF. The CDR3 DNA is TGCGCCAGCAGCCAAGGAGAATTAGCGGGGGGGCTAAGTCAAGAGACCCAGTACTTC.

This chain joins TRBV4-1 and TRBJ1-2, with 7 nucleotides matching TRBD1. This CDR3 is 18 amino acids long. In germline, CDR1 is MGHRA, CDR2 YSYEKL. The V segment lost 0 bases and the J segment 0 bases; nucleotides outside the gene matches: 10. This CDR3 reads CASSQDQDRAQSNYGYTF. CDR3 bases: TGCGCCAGCAGCCAAGATCAAGACAGGGCCCAGTCTAACTATGGCTACACCTTC.

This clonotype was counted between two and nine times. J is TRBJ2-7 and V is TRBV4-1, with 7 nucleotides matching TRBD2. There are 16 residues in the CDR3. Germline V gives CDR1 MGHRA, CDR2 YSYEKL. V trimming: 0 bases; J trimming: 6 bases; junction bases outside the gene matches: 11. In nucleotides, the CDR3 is TGCGCCAGCAGCCAAGATTGGAGACGGGGGGTCCCCGAGCAGTACTTC. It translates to CASSQDWRRGVPEQYF.

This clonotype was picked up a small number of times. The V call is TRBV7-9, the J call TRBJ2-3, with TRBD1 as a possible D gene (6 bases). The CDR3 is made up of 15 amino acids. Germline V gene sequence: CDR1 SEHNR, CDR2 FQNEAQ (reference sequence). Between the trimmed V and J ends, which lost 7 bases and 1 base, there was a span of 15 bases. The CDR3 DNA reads TGTGCCAGCACGACAGGCAGGGGAGGCACAGATACGCAGTATTTT. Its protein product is CASTTGRGGTDTQYF. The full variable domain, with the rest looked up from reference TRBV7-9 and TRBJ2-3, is DTGVSQNPRHKITKRGQNVTFRCDPISEHNRLYWYRQTLGQGPEFLTYFQNEAQLEKSRLLSDRFSAERPKGSFSTLEIQRTEQGDSAMYLCASTTGRGGTDTQYFGPGTRLTVL.

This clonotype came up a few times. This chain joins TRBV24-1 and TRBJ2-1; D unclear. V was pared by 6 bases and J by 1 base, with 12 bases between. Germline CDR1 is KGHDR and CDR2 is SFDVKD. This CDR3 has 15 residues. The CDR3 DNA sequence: TGTGCCACCAGTAGTCCGTTCTCTTCCTACAATGAGCAGTTCTTC. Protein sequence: CATSSPFSSYNEQFF.

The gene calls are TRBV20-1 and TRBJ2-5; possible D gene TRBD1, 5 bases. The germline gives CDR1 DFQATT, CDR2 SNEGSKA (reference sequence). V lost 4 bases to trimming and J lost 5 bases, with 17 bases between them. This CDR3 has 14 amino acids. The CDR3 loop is CSATLDASGETQYF. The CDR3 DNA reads TGCAGTGCTACGCTGGACGCCTCAGGGGAGACCCAGTACTTC.

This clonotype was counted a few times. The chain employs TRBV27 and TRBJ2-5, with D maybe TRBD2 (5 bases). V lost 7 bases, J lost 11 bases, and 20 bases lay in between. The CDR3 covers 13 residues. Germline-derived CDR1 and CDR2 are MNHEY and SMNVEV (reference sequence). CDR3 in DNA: TGTGCCAGCACCGTTAACAGTACTAGGGAGCAGTACTTC. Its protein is CASTVNSTREQYF.